This T cell receptor beta chain comes out of a study of control samples from healthy donors and cancer patients. The V gene end was trimmed by 2 bases and the J gene end by 4 bases; junction bases not matched to a gene: 15. The CDR3 runs to 18 residues. From germline, CDR1 is KGHDR and CDR2 SFDVKD. The table came from immunoSEQ multiplex PCR; TCRdb's copy has only in-frame clones and leaves some out. The data hold 110,000 or so clones, with roughly four fifths observed a single time. Sequences were obtained from blood. This receptor was taken from a man between 18 and 35 years old in good health. The genes are TRBV24-1 and TRBJ2-5; 7 nucleotides align to TRBD2. In DNA, the CDR3 is TGTGCCACCAGTGATTCCCCCGGGAAGAGGTCGGGGGGAGAGACCCAGTACTTC. Translated, it gives CATSDSPGKRSGGETQYF.